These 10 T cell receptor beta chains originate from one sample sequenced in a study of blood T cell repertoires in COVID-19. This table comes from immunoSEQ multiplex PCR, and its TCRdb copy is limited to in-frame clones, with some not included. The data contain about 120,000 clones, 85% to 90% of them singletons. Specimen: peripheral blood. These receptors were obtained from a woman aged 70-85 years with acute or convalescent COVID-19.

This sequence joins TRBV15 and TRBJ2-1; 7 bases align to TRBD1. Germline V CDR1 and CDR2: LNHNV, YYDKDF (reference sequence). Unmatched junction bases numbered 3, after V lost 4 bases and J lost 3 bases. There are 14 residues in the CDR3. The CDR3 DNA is TGTGCCACCAGCACCTGGGACAGCTACAATGAGCAGTTCTTC. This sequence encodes CATSTWDSYNEQFF.

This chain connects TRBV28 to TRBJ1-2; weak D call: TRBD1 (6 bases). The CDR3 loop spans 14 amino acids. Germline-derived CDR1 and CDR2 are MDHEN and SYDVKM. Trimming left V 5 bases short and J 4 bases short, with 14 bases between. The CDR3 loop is CASSKQQGTYGYTF. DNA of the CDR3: TGTGCCAGCAGTAAACAACAGGGTACCTATGGCTACACCTTC.

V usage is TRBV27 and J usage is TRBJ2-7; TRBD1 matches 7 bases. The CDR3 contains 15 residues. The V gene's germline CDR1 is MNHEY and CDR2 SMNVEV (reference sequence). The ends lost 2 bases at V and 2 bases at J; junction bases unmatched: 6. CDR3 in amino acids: CASSLNPQGTYEQYF. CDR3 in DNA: TGTGCCAGCAGTTTAAACCCACAGGGGACCTACGAGCAGTACTTC.

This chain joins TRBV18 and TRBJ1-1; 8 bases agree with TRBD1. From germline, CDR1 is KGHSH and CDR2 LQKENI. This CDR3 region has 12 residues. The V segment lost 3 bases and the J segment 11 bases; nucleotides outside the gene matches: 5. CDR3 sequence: CASSPMTGDAFF. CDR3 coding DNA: TGTGCCAGCTCACCGATGACAGGGGACGCTTTCTTT.

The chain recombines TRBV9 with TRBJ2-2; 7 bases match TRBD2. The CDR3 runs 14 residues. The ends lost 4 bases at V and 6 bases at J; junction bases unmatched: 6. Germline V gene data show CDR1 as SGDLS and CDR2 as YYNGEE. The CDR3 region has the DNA TGTGCCAGCAGCTCGGGACTATCCCCCGGGGAGCTGTTTTTT. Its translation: CASSSGLSPGELFF.

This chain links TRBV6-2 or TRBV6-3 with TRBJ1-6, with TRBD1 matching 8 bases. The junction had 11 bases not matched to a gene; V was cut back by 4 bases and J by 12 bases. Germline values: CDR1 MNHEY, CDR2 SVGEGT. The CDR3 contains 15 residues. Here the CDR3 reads CASSFRTGPRRPLHF. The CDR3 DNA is TGTGCCAGCAGTTTTAGGACAGGGCCCCGGAGACCCCTCCACTTT.

The CDR3 DNA follows: TGCAGCGTCGTCGAGAGTTCTGGAAACACCATATATTTT. Translated: CSVVESSGNTIYF. The J gene is TRBJ1-3, the V gene TRBV29-1; D not resolved. V lost 6 bases and J 1 base, leaving 10 bases between the germline ends. Germline lookup yields CDR1 SQVTM and CDR2 ANQGSEA. The CDR3 is 13 residues long.

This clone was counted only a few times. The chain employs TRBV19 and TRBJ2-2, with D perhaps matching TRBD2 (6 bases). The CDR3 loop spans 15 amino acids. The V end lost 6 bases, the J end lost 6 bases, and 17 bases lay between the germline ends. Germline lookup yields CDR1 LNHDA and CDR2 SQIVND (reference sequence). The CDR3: CASSPGGGLPGELFF. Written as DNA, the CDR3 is TGTGCCAGTAGCCCAGGCGGAGGGCTCCCCGGGGAGCTGTTTTTT.

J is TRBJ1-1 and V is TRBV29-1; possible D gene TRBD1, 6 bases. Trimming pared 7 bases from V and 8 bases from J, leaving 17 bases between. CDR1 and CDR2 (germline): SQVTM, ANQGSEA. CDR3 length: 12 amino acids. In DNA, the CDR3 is TGCAGCGAGGGATGGGACACGAAAGAAGCTTTCTTT. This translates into CSEGWDTKEAFF. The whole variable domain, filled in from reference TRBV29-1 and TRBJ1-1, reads SAVISQKPSRDICQRGTSLTIQCQVDSQVTMMFWYRQQPGQSLTLIATANQGSEATYESGFVIDKFPISRPNLTFSTLTVSNMSPEDSSIYLCSEGWDTKEAFFGQGTRLTVV.

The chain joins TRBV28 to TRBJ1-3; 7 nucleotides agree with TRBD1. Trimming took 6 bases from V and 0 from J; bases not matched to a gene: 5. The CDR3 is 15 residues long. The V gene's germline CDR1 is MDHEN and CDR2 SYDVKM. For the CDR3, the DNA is TGTGCCAGCAGCGGACAGGCAATCTCTGGAAACACCATATATTTT. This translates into CASSGQAISGNTIYF. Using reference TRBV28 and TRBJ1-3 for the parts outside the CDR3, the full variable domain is DVKVTQSSRYLVKRTGEKVFLECVQDMDHENMFWYRQDPGLGLRLIYFSYDVKMKEKGDIPEGYSVSREKKERFSLILESASTNQTSMYLCASSGQAISGNTIYFGEGSWLTVV.